A selection of T cell receptor beta chains follows, all from one sample in a study of shared clonotypes between healthy human individuals. The protocol was immunoSEQ multiplex PCR, while the TCRdb copy is restricted to in-frame clones and leaves out a portion. This sample carries over 400,000 clones, approximately 95% of them seen once, and the ten largest clones take 0.055% to 0.075%. The sequenced sample was naive CD4+ T cells sorted from blood. The receptors were sampled from a woman in her 30s in good health. The CDR3 runs from the conserved cysteine through the conserved F or W. Fields, in order: D gene, J gene, clone size, V gene, CDR3 protein, CDR3 DNA. A D gene is named only where the DNA matches it firmly. Some rows mark clone size as missing; the rest say once, few, many or name a class of expanded clone.

D: -
J: TRBJ2-7
size: -
V: TRBV28
CDR3: CASSPPFPEQYF
DNA: TGTGCCAGCAGTCCTCCCTTCCCCGAGCAGTACTTC

D: TRBD2
J: TRBJ2-7
size: -
V: TRBV7-2
CDR3: CASSPSTSGRASEQYF
DNA: TGTGCCAGCAGCCCATCAACTAGCGGGAGGGCCTCCGAGCAGTACTTC

D: -
J: TRBJ2-2
size: -
V: TRBV4-2
CDR3: CASSPLGGMDTGELFF
DNA: TGTGCCAGCAGCCCACTGGGCGGGATGGACACCGGGGAGCTGTTTTTT

D: -
J: TRBJ2-7
size: -
V: TRBV6-1
CDR3: CASYEGGDEQYF
DNA: TGTGCCAGCTACGAGGGTGGTGACGAGCAGTACTTC

D: TRBD1
J: TRBJ2-2
size: once
V: TRBV19
CDR3: CASSTTGGITGELFF
DNA: TGTGCCAGTAGCACGACAGGGGGAATCACCGGGGAGCTGTTTTTT

D: -
J: TRBJ2-6
size: -
V: TRBV28
CDR3: CASSFSGSGANVLTF
DNA: TGTGCCAGCAGTTTTTCGGGCTCTGGGGCCAACGTCCTGACTTTC

D: -
J: TRBJ2-5
size: -
V: TRBV4-1
CDR3: CASSGTPGQEETQYF
DNA: TGCGCCAGCAGTGGGACTCCGGGACAAGAGGAGACCCAGTACTTC

D: TRBD1
J: TRBJ2-5
size: -
V: TRBV6-1
CDR3: CASSEPGQGAETQYF
DNA: TGTGCCAGCAGTGAACCGGGACAGGGGGCAGAGACCCAGTACTTC

D: -
J: TRBJ2-5
size: -
V: TRBV10-2
CDR3: CASSESGTNQETQYF
DNA: TGCGCCAGCAGTGAGAGCGGGACAAACCAAGAGACCCAGTACTTC

D: TRBD2
J: TRBJ2-5
size: once
V: TRBV19
CDR3: CASMGSWEGNQETQYF
DNA: TGTGCCAGTATGGGGTCCTGGGAGGGCAACCAAGAGACCCAGTACTTC

D: TRBD2
J: TRBJ2-1
size: -
V: TRBV5-1
CDR3: CASSRNPLAGFYSYNEQFF
DNA: TGCGCCAGCAGCCGAAACCCTTTAGCGGGATTCTACTCCTACAATGAGCAGTTCTTC

D: -
J: TRBJ2-4
size: -
V: TRBV28
CDR3: CASSEAKNIQYF
DNA: TGTGCCAGTTCGGAAGCCAAAAACATTCAGTACTTC

D: -
J: TRBJ1-2
size: -
V: TRBV18
CDR3: CASSRTANYGYTF
DNA: TGTGCCAGCTCACGGACAGCTAACTATGGCTACACCTTC

D: -
J: TRBJ1-4
size: -
V: TRBV20-1
CDR3: CSASSEKLFF
DNA: TGCAGTGCTAGTAGTGAAAAACTGTTTTTT

D: TRBD1
J: TRBJ2-3
size: -
V: TRBV30
CDR3: CAWSVTGGDVDTQYF
DNA: TGTGCCTGGAGTGTAACAGGGGGTGATGTAGATACGCAGTATTTT

D: -
J: TRBJ2-4
size: -
V: TRBV2
CDR3: CASTFQGSLAKNIQYF
DNA: TGTGCCAGCACTTTCCAGGGATCCTTAGCCAAAAACATTCAGTACTTC